One and the same sample provided the 7 T cell receptor beta chains below, sequenced in a study of blood T cell repertoires in COVID-19. Here immunoSEQ multiplex PCR was the method, and the copy in TCRdb shows in-frame clones only, minus some. This table holds about 130,000 clones, nearly 70% found once. Sequenced: peripheral blood. The source of these receptors is a woman in her 70s with acute or convalescent COVID-19.

In its sample, this clone was seen many times. The chain is built from TRBV7-2 and TRBJ1-5, with 9 bases identical to TRBD1. Trimming removed 1 base from V and 7 bases from J; junction bases left unmatched: 5. CDR1 and CDR2 (germline): SGHTA, FQGNSA. The CDR3 is made up of 15 amino acids. Written as DNA, the CDR3 is TGTGCCAGCAGCTTAGTCGGAACAGGGGGCCAGCCCCAGCATTTT. Translation: CASSLVGTGGQPQHF.

This clone was seen a handful of times. The chain employs TRBV7-9 and TRBJ2-2, with 11 bases lining up with TRBD1. The CDR3 spans 14 residues. The J segment lost 6 bases and the V segment lost 7 bases, leaving 4 bases of the junction unmatched. Germline lookup yields CDR1 SEHNR and CDR2 FQNEAQ (reference sequence). The CDR3 here is CASIGTGGSGELFF. DNA for the CDR3: TGTGCCAGCATCGGGACAGGGGGATCCGGGGAGCTGTTTTTT.

The rearrangement links TRBV5-8 to TRBJ2-3, with D possibly being TRBD1 (6 bases). CDR1 and CDR2 (germline): SGHTS, YDEGEE. CDR3 length: 14 residues. V shed 3 bases and J shed 1 base, with 9 bases lying between them. The CDR3 reads CASSSRQGTDTQYF. The DNA of the CDR3 is TGTGCCAGCAGCTCAAGACAGGGCACAGATACGCAGTATTTT.

Only a few counts were recorded for this clone. This chain links TRBV9 with TRBJ2-1; 8 bases map to TRBD2. This CDR3 is built from 15 residues. Germline CDR1 reads SGDLS; CDR2 reads YYNGEE. V lost 4 bases to trimming and J lost 3 bases; unmatched junction nucleotides: 6. The CDR3 coding sequence is TGTGCCAGCAGCCTCAGCGGGGGCCTCTACAATGAGCAGTTCTTC. It codes for CASSLSGGLYNEQFF.

This clone has more than one count but fewer than ten. This sequence joins TRBV3-1 (or the pseudogene TRBV3-2) and TRBJ2-5, with a tentative D call TRBD1 (6 bases). In germline, CDR1 is LGHDT, CDR2 YNNKEL (reference sequence). The CDR3 is made up of 12 amino acids. The germline V and J ends were trimmed by 4 bases and 4 bases, with 7 bases remaining between them. CDR3 in amino acids: CASSRDTETQYF. The DNA of the CDR3 is TGTGCCAGCAGCCGGGACACAGAGACCCAGTACTTC.

The chain carries TRBV10-3 and TRBJ2-5; D is perhaps TRBD1 (6 bases). In germline, CDR1 is ENHRY, CDR2 SYGVKD. The ends were cut back, 0 bases at V and 5 bases at J, with 10 bases in the middle. The CDR3 is 14 amino acids. The CDR3 DNA reads TGTGCCATCAGTGAGTCAGACCAGGGGGAGACCCAGTACTTC. The encoded protein is CAISESDQGETQYF.

The chain is built from TRBV28 and TRBJ2-7; D might be TRBD1 (5 bases). V lost 5 bases and J lost 2, with 13 bases in between. The CDR3 has 14 amino acids. CDR1 MDHEN and CDR2 SYDVKM come from the germline V gene. The CDR3 bases are TGTGCCAGCAGTCCTCAGGACATAACCTACGAGCAGTACTTC. This encodes CASSPQDITYEQYF.